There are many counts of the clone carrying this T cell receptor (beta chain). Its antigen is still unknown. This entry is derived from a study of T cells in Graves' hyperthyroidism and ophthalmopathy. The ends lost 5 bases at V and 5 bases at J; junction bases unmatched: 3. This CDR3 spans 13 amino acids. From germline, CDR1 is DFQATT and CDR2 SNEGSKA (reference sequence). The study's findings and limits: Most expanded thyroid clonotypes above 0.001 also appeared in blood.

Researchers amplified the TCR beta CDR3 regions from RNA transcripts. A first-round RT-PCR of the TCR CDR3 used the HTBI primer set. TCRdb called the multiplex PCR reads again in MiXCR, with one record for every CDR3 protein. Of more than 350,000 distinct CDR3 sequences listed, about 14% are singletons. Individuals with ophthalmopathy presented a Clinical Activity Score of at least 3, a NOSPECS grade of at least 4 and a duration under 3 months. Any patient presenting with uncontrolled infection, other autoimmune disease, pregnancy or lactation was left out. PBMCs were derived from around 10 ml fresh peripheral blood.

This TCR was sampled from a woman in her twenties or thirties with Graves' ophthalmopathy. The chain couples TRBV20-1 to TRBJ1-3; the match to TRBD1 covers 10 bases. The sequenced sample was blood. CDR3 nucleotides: TGCAGTGCTGGGACAGGGGCCAGAAACACCATATATTTT. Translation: CSAGTGARNTIYF.